These T cell receptor beta chains were read from a single sample in a study of vaccination and CD4 T cells after COVID-19. TCRdb called the PCR reads again in MiXCR, with one record for every CDR3 protein. This table has around 15,000 distinct CDR3 sequences, 54% appearing once. These receptors' targets are unknown. The sequencing here drew on CD4+ T cells from blood, cultured in vitro, taken about 7 months after SARS-CoV-2 vaccination. Every receptor here comes from a human donor who had recovered from COVID-19. The CDR3 runs from the conserved cysteine through the conserved F or W. A D gene is named only where the DNA matches it firmly. The listing skips clone size in some rows; elsewhere it reads once, few, many or a size class.

CDR3,DNA,V,J,size,D
CASSFASRDRGYGYTF,TGTGCCAGCAGCTTCGCCAGCCGGGACAGGGGCTATGGCTACACCTTC,TRBV7-3,TRBJ1-2,.,TRBD1
CSAVFGGGSDTQYF,TGCAGTGCAGTGTTTGGGGGAGGGTCAGATACGCAGTATTTT,TRBV20-1,TRBJ2-3,few,TRBD2
CSALTGGRGPAYGYTF,TGCAGTGCTCTGACAGGGGGTCGGGGACCCGCCTATGGCTACACCTTC,TRBV20-1,TRBJ1-2,few,TRBD1
CASRVSGSGNNEQFF,TGTGCCAGCAGGGTAAGCGGGAGCGGGAACAATGAGCAGTTCTTC,TRBV6-1,TRBJ2-1,.,TRBD2
CASSLEQSIQYF,TGTGCCAGCAGCTTAGAACAGTCCATTCAGTACTTC,TRBV7-9,TRBJ2-4,once,.
CSAVRDRNQPQHF,TGCAGTGCGGTGAGGGATCGCAATCAGCCCCAGCATTTT,TRBV20-1,TRBJ1-5,.,.
CASSLVGGSEAFF,TGTGCCAGCAGCTTAGTCGGGGGGTCTGAAGCTTTCTTT,TRBV7-2,TRBJ1-1,.,.
CSARLASDTQYF,TGCAGTGCTAGACTAGCTTCGGATACGCAGTATTTT,TRBV20-1,TRBJ2-3,.,.
CSVETGAQETQYF,TGCAGCGTTGAAACTGGGGCCCAAGAGACCCAGTACTTC,TRBV29-1,TRBJ2-5,few,.
CASSDGWGYNEQFF,TGTGCCAGCTCCGACGGATGGGGGTACAATGAGCAGTTCTTC,TRBV18,TRBJ2-1,.,.
CSASKPGTVNQPQHF,TGCAGTGCTTCTAAACCCGGGACAGTAAATCAGCCCCAGCATTTT,TRBV20-1,TRBJ1-5,.,TRBD1
CASRGTAGGETQYF,TGTGCCAGCAGGGGGACGGCGGGGGGAGAGACCCAGTACTTC,TRBV7-2,TRBJ2-5,.,TRBD2
CSAWDRNYGYTF,TGCAGTGCTTGGGACAGGAACTATGGCTACACCTTC,TRBV20-1,TRBJ1-2,.,TRBD1
CSAANQGQPQHF,TGCAGTGCCGCCAACCAAGGTCAGCCCCAGCATTTT,TRBV20-1,TRBJ1-5,few,.
CASRAGARDEQFF,TGTGCCAGCAGGGCGGGAGCACGTGATGAGCAGTTCTTC,TRBV6-4,TRBJ2-1,.,TRBD2
CSARAVGGANTEAFF,TGCAGTGCTAGAGCCGTGGGGGGGGCGAACACTGAAGCTTTCTTT,TRBV20-1,TRBJ1-1,few,.
CASSPTGTGIYNEQFF,TGTGCCAGCAGTCCTACCGGGACTGGCATCTACAATGAGCAGTTCTTC,TRBV7-3,TRBJ2-1,.,.
CASSFMYKGSSYEQYF,TGCGCCAGCAGCTTTATGTACAAAGGAAGTTCCTACGAGCAGTACTTC,TRBV5-1,TRBJ2-7,.,.
CASSGDRAGYTF,TGTGCCAGCAGCGGGGACAGGGCTGGCTACACCTTC,TRBV7-2,TRBJ1-2,few,TRBD1
CASSLAGIGNTIYF,TGTGCCAGCAGCTTAGCAGGGATTGGAAACACCATATATTTT,TRBV7-9,TRBJ1-3,.,.
CASSLGLADQETQYF,TGTGCCAGCAGCCTGGGACTAGCGGACCAAGAGACCCAGTACTTC,TRBV7-3,TRBJ2-5,.,TRBD2
CASSLVGYTDTQYF,TGTGCCAGCAGCCTTGTCGGATACACAGATACGCAGTATTTT,TRBV7-6,TRBJ2-3,.,.
CASSQIIGQGHSPLHF,TGTGCCAGCAGCCAAATAATCGGACAGGGTCATTCACCCCTCCACTTT,TRBV4-2,TRBJ1-6,.,TRBD1
CASSLSPGDDSPLHF,TGTGCCAGCAGCCTAAGCCCAGGGGACGATTCACCCCTCCACTTT,TRBV7-6,TRBJ1-6,.,.
CASSAGYNQPQHF,TGTGCCAGCAGTGCGGGATACAATCAGCCCCAGCATTTT,TRBV2,TRBJ1-5,.,.
CAIKGPSGTEAFF,TGTGCCATCAAGGGACCCTCGGGCACTGAAGCTTTCTTT,TRBV10-3,TRBJ1-1,.,.
CASSLRAPANRQETQYF,TGTGCCAGCAGCTTACGCGCGCCAGCAAACCGCCAAGAGACCCAGTACTTC,TRBV7-8,TRBJ2-5,.,.
CASIVGTGNYGYTF,TGTGCCAGCATCGTAGGGACTGGGAACTATGGCTACACCTTC,TRBV7-2,TRBJ1-2,.,.
CASSLTGGGNTIYF,TGTGCCAGCAGCTTAACGGGAGGTGGAAACACCATATATTTT,TRBV7-3,TRBJ1-3,few,.
CAAGGGSYEQYF,TGTGCAGCTGGGGGGGGCTCCTACGAGCAGTACTTC,TRBV6-1,TRBJ2-7,.,TRBD2
CSASAGTVLYEQYF,TGCAGTGCTAGCGCGGGGACAGTCCTCTACGAGCAGTACTTC,TRBV20-1,TRBJ2-7,.,.
CASSLPRGTIYF,TGTGCCAGCAGCTTACCCCGAGGCACCATATATTTT,TRBV7-8,TRBJ1-3,.,.
CASSRELRNSPLHF,TGTGCCAGCAGCCGAGAACTACGGAATTCACCCCTCCACTTT,TRBV6-1,TRBJ1-6,.,.
CASSELSGTEAFF,TGTGCCAGCAGTGAATTGTCTGGGACTGAAGCTTTCTTT,TRBV25-1,TRBJ1-1,few,.
CASSETNAGDF,TGTGCCAGCAGCGAAACTAACGCCGGGGATTTT,TRBV7-6,TRBJ1-5,.,.
CASGMGGNQYF,TGTGCCAGCGGCATGGGTGGAAACCAGTACTTC,TRBV7-6,TRBJ2-5,few,.
CSARSYNEQFF,TGCAGTGCTAGGAGCTACAATGAGCAGTTCTTC,TRBV20-1,TRBJ2-1,.,.
CAWKGQGQETQYF,TGTGCCTGGAAGGGACAGGGTCAGGAGACCCAGTACTTC,TRBV30,TRBJ2-5,.,TRBD1
CATSQRVRNEQFF,TGTGCCACCAGCCAGCGGGTGAGGAATGAGCAGTTCTTC,TRBV15,TRBJ2-1,.,.
CSASRGATNTEAFF,TGCAGTGCTAGTAGGGGCGCGACGAACACTGAAGCTTTCTTT,TRBV20-1,TRBJ1-1,.,.
CASTRGKNSPLHF,TGTGCCTCGACCCGGGGGAAAAATTCACCCCTCCACTTT,TRBV15,TRBJ1-6,few,.
CASSPTHRQGGYYEQYF,TGTGCCAGCAGCCCGACCCATCGACAGGGGGGGTACTACGAGCAGTACTTC,TRBV7-2,TRBJ2-7,.,TRBD1
CASSYLRSYNEQFF,TGTGCCAGCAGTTACTTACGCTCCTACAATGAGCAGTTCTTC,TRBV6-2/TRBV6-3,TRBJ2-1,few,.
CASSLFNEQFF,TGTGCCAGCAGCTTGTTCAATGAGCAGTTCTTC,TRBV7-9,TRBJ2-1,.,.
CASSPQGVGNQPQHF,TGTGCCAGCTCACCTCAGGGAGTTGGCAATCAGCCCCAGCATTTT,TRBV18,TRBJ1-5,.,.
CASSFSLGDTEAFF,TGTGCCAGCAGCTTTTCCTTGGGGGACACTGAAGCTTTCTTT,TRBV5-4,TRBJ1-1,.,.
CASSYTSERSYEQYF,TGTGCCAGCAGTTACACTAGCGAGCGATCCTACGAGCAGTACTTC,TRBV6-5,TRBJ2-7,.,TRBD2
CASSPQIRADTQYF,TGTGCCAGCAGCCCACAGATACGCGCAGATACGCAGTATTTT,TRBV7-2,TRBJ2-3,few,.
CASSWSEGTGGTEAFF,TGTGCCAGCAGCTGGTCAGAAGGGACAGGGGGGACTGAAGCTTTCTTT,TRBV7-6,TRBJ1-1,.,TRBD1
CSAGTADRAKINTF,TGCAGTGCTGGAACCGCGGACAGGGCCAAAATTAACACCTTC,TRBV20-1,TRBJ1-2,large,TRBD1
CASSPRDRMFGDTQYF,TGCGCCAGCAGCCCACGGGACAGGATGTTTGGAGATACGCAGTATTTT,TRBV4-1,TRBJ2-3,.,TRBD1
CASSLTYRGTQYF,TGTGCCAGCAGTTTAACCTACAGGGGGACCCAGTACTTC,TRBV27,TRBJ2-5,few,TRBD1
CASTMSGTFETQYF,TGTGCCAGCACCATGTCAGGGACATTTGAGACCCAGTACTTC,TRBV6-1,TRBJ2-5,few,.
CASSYGGDTQYF,TGTGCCAGCAGTTATGGGGGGGATACGCAGTATTTT,TRBV7-3,TRBJ2-3,few,.
CASSIVAGRNEQFF,TGTGCCAGTAGTATTGTGGCAGGGCGAAATGAGCAGTTCTTC,TRBV19,TRBJ2-1,.,.